This entry concerns a single TCR beta chain. The antigen is unknown. Assay used: immunoSEQ multiplex PCR; TCRdb lists only in-frame clones, some missing. The table has more than 100,000 clones, over 80% seen once. Each patient with chemo-refractory metastatic non-small-cell lung cancer was treated with focal radiation plus CTLA-4 blockade using ipilimumab. The sample originates from a study of radiotherapy plus CTLA-4 blockade in lung cancer. Study summary: Among enrolled patients, less than 20% responded and roughly 31% achieved disease control.

Points from the study as a whole: Together with interferon-beta, which increased in serum after radiation, early dynamic changes in blood T cell clones were reportedly the best predictors of response. Researchers report tumor-derived TCR clones expanding in blood after radiotherapy plus ipilimumab.

Sequencing used peripheral blood, obtained from a patient treated with radiotherapy plus ipilimumab. This receptor was taken from a human donor with non-small cell lung cancer that progressed on radiotherapy plus ipilimumab.

The CDR3 bases are TGTGCCAGCAGCTATCGGGTAACAAGCAGAAAGATCTATGGCTACACCTTC. Its protein is CASSYRVTSRKIYGYTF. The rearrangement links TRBV11-2 to TRBJ1-2; D unresolved. Germline CDR1 and CDR2: SGHAT and FQNNGV. This CDR3 region has 17 residues. The V end lost 4 bases, the J end lost 4 bases, and 22 bases lay between the germline ends.